This T cell receptor (beta chain) was recorded in a study of blood T cell repertoires in COVID-19. Generated by immunoSEQ multiplex PCR, the TCRdb table keeps only in-frame clones and is missing some. The sample contains 350,000 or so clones, about 90% of which appear only once. CDR1 is MNHNS, CDR2 SASEGT, per germline. Unmatched junction bases numbered 10, after V lost 2 bases and J lost 5 bases. The CDR3 sequence is 16 residues long. This sequence originates from a man aged 18-30 years with active or convalescent COVID-19. The gene calls are TRBV6-1 and TRBJ2-5; 8 positions agree with TRBD1. The specimen was peripheral blood. CDR3 sequence reads: CASSENQGARRETQYF. The CDR3 DNA reads as TGTGCCAGCAGTGAAAATCAGGGGGCCCGTCGGGAGACCCAGTACTTC.